The 10 T cell receptor beta chains reported below all come from one sample, sequenced in a study of blood T cell repertoires in COVID-19. Assay used: immunoSEQ multiplex PCR; TCRdb lists only in-frame clones, some missing. Of some 130,000 clones listed, 80% to 90% were seen once; the top ten hold roughly 4%. Source material: peripheral blood. These receptors all stem from a man in his fifties or sixties with COVID-19, enrolled during active disease.

This chain uses TRBV9 with TRBJ1-2; D is unclear. This CDR3 is built from 14 residues. V was shortened by 0 bases and J by 8 bases, with 14 bases between the two germline ends. Germline loops: CDR1 SGDLS, CDR2 YYNGEE. The CDR3 DNA sequence: TGTGCCAGCAGCGTAGGCGAGGGTACAAGGGGCTACACCTTC. Protein product: CASSVGEGTRGYTF.

The chain joins TRBV18 to TRBJ2-7, with D perhaps matching TRBD1 (6 bases). Trimming removed 2 bases at V and 3 bases at J, with 11 bases between. Germline CDR1 reads KGHSH; CDR2 reads LQKENI. The CDR3 has 14 amino acids. The DNA for the CDR3 is TGTGCCAGCTCACCAACCGAACAGGGCTACGAGCAGTACTTC. It translates to CASSPTEQGYEQYF.

The chain joins TRBV7-2 to TRBJ1-2, with TRBD1 identical over 9 bases. This CDR3 region has 13 residues. Unmatched junction bases numbered 4, after V lost 6 bases and J lost 5 bases. CDR1 and CDR2 from the germline V gene are SGHTA and FQGNSA. The DNA of the CDR3 is TGTGCCAGCAGTCAACAGGGGGCTTATGGCTACACCTTC. Translated, it gives CASSQQGAYGYTF.

This sequence joins TRBV6-4 and TRBJ1-2; a possible D gene is TRBD1 (6 bases). Germline V gene sequence: CDR1 MRHNA, CDR2 SNTAGT. This CDR3 comprises 14 residues. The V gene lost 3 bases and the J gene lost 4 bases, with 12 bases spanning the gap. CDR3 DNA sequence: TGTGCCAGCAGTGAGGACAGCATGGGCTATGGCTACACCTTC. This gives the protein CASSEDSMGYGYTF.

This chain uses TRBV30 with TRBJ1-6; D unclear. The CDR3 spans 16 residues. Germline V gene data show CDR1 as GTSNPN and CDR2 as SVGIG (reference sequence). Trimming shortened V by 0 bases and J by 0 bases, and 9 bases separated the two germline ends. The CDR3 reads CAWSVARSSYNSPLHF. The CDR3 DNA follows: TGTGCCTGGAGTGTAGCCCGGAGCTCCTATAATTCACCCCTCCACTTT.

This chain joins TRBV7-8 and TRBJ2-5, with 9 positions matching TRBD2. The CDR3 spans 16 residues. Germline V CDR1 and CDR2: SGHVS, FQNEAQ. V dropped 3 bases and J dropped 2; count of bases not matched to a gene: 7. CDR3 DNA: TGTGCCAGCAGCTTTGCGGGGGGGAGATTACAAGAGACCCAGTACTTC. Its translation: CASSFAGGRLQETQYF. The variable domain in full, with the rest retrieved from reference TRBV7-8 and TRBJ2-5, is GAGVSQSPRYKVAKRGQDVALRCDPISGHVSLFWYQQALGQGPEFLTYFQNEAQLDKSGLPSDRFFAERPEGSVSTLKIQRTQQEDSAVYLCASSFAGGRLQETQYFGPGTRLLVL.

The chain uses TRBV5-1 and TRBJ1-2; D ambiguous. This CDR3 is built from 13 residues. V lost 2 bases and J 4 bases, leaving 9 bases between the germline ends. Germline V gives CDR1 SGHRS, CDR2 YFSETQ. The CDR3 DNA reads as TGCGCCAGCAGCTTAAGGAGAATCTATGGCTACACCTTC. It encodes CASSLRRIYGYTF.

V and J are TRBV3-1 (or the pseudogene TRBV3-2) and TRBJ2-1; 11 bases agree with TRBD2. The CDR3 has 16 amino acids. CDR1 is LGHDT, CDR2 YNNKEL, per germline (reference sequence). With 5 bases clipped from V and 8 bases from J, the junction kept 11 bases outside the gene matches. CDR3: CASSTLAGGVYYEQFF. The DNA for the CDR3 is TGTGCCAGCAGCACTCTAGCGGGGGGAGTTTACTATGAGCAGTTCTTC.

This clone was recorded once. The rearrangement joins TRBV27 to TRBJ1-1; TRBD1 aligns across 7 bases. This CDR3 region has 15 residues. The J segment lost 1 base and the V segment lost 2 bases, leaving 4 bases of the junction unmatched. The germline V gene encodes CDR1 MNHEY and CDR2 SMNVEV (reference sequence). CDR3 protein: CASSLRGPKNTEAFF. CDR3 coding DNA: TGTGCCAGCAGTTTAAGGGGGCCTAAGAACACTGAAGCTTTCTTT.

The rearrangement uses TRBV3-1 (or the pseudogene TRBV3-2) and TRBJ2-7; TRBD1 is a possible D gene (6 bases). This CDR3 comprises 13 residues. Germline loops: CDR1 LGHDT, CDR2 YNNKEL (reference sequence). With 4 bases removed from V and 5 bases from J, the gap between germline ends came to 12 bases. CDR3 nucleotide sequence: TGTGCCAGCAGCCGAGCAGGGGACCACGAGCAGTACTTC. It is translated as CASSRAGDHEQYF.